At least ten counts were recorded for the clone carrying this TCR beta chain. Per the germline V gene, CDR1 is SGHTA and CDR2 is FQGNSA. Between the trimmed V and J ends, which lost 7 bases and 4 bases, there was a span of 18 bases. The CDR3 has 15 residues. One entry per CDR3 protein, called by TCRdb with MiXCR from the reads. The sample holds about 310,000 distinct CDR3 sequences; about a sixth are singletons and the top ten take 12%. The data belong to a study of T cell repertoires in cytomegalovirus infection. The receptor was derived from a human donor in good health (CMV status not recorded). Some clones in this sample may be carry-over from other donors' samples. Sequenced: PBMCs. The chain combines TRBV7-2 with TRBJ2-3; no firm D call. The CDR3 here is CASTWNPVMADTQYF. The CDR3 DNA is TGTGCCAGCACCTGGAACCCAGTCATGGCAGATACGCAGTATTTT.